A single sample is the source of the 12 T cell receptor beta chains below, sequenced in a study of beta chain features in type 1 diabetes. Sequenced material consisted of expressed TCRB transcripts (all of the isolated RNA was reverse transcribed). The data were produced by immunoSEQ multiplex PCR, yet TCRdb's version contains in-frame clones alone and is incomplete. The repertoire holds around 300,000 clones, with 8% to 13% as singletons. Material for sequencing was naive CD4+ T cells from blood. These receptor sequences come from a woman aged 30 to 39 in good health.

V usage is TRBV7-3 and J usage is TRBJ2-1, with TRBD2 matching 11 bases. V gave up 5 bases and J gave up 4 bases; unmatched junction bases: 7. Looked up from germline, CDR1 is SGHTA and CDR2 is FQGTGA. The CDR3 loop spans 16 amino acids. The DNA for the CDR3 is TGTGCCAGCAGCCAACTAGCGGGAGTAGAATACAATGAGCAGTTCTTC. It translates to CASSQLAGVEYNEQFF.

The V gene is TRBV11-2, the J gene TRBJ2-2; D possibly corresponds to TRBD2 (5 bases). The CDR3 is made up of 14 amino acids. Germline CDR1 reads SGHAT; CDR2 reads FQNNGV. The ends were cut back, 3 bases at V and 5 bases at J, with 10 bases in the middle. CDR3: CASSFAGVTGELFF. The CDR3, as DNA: TGTGCCAGCAGCTTTGCCGGGGTTACCGGGGAGCTGTTTTTT.

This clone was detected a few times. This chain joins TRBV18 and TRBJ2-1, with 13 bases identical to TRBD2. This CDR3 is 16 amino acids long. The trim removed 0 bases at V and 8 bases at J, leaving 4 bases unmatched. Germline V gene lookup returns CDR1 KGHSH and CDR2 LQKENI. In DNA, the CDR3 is TGTGCCAGCTCACCACCGGGGACTAGCGGGGTCGATGAGCAGTTCTTC. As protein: CASSPPGTSGVDEQFF.

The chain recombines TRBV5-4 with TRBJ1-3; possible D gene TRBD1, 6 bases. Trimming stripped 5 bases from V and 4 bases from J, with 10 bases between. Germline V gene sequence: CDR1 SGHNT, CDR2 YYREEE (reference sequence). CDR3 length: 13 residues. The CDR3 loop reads CASSIDRGNTIYF. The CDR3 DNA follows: TGTGCCAGCAGTATCGACAGGGGAAACACCATATATTTT.

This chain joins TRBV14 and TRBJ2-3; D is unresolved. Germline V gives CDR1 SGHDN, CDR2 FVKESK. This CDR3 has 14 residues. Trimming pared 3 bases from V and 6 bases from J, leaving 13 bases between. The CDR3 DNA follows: TGTGCCAGCAGCCACAAAATACTACGTGATACGCAGTATTTT. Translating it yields CASSHKILRDTQYF. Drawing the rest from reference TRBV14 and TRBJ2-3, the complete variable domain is EAGVTQFPSHSVIEKGQTVTLRCDPISGHDNLYWYRRVMGKEIKFLLHFVKESKQDESGMPNNRFLAERTGGTYSTLKVQPAELEDSGVYFCASSHKILRDTQYFGPGTRLTVL.

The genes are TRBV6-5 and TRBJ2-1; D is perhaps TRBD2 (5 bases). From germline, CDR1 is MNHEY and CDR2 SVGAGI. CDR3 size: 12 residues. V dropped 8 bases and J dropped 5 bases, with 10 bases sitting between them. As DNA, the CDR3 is TGTGCCAGCCGTGGAGCGGACAATGAGCAGTTCTTC. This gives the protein CASRGADNEQFF.

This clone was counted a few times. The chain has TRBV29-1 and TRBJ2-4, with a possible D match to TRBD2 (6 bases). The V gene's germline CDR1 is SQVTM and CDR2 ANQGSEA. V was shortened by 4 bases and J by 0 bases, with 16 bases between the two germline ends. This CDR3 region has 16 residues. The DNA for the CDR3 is TGCAGCGTTGCGATGGGGTGGGAGGTAGCCAAAAACATTCAGTACTTC. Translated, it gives CSVAMGWEVAKNIQYF. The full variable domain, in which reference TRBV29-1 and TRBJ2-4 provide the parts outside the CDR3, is SAVISQKPSRDICQRGTSLTIQCQVDSQVTMMFWYRQQPGQSLTLIATANQGSEATYESGFVIDKFPISRPNLTFSTLTVSNMSPEDSSIYLCSVAMGWEVAKNIQYFGAGTRLSVL.

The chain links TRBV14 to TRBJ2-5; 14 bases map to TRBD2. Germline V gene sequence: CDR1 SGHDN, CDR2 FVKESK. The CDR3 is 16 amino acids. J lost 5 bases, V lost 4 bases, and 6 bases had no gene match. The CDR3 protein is CASSRGLAGVRETQYF. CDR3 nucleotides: TGTGCCAGCAGCCGGGGACTAGCGGGAGTTCGTGAGACCCAGTACTTC.

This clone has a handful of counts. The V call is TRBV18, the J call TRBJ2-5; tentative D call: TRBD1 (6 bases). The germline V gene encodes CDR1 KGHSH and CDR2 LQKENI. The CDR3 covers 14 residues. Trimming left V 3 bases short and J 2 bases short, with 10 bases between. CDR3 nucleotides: TGTGCCAGCTCACCGCGGACAGATCAAGAGACCCAGTACTTC. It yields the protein CASSPRTDQETQYF.

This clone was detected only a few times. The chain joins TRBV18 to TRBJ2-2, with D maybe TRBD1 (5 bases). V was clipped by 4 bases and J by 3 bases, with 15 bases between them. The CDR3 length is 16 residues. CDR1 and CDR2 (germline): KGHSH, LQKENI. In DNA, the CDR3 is TGTGCCAGCTCACAACAGGCAGGATTCTACACCGGGGAGCTGTTTTTT. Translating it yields CASSQQAGFYTGELFF.

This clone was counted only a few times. This CDR3 is CSVLIASGSYEQYF. The CDR3 DNA follows: TGCAGCGTTCTTATTGCTAGCGGGAGTTACGAGCAGTACTTC. This chain uses TRBV29-1 with TRBJ2-7; 10 bases match TRBD2. The CDR3 has 14 residues. Germline CDR1 reads SQVTM; CDR2 reads ANQGSEA. With V trimmed by 5 bases and J by 4 bases, 8 bases remained unmatched.

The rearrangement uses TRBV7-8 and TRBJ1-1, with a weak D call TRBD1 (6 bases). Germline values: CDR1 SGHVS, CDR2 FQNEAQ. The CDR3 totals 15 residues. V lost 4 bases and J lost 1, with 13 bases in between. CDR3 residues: CASSSPSTGNTEAFF. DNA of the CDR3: TGTGCCAGCAGCTCTCCATCGACAGGGAACACTGAAGCTTTCTTT.